Sequencing of this T cell receptor beta chain was carried out in a study of response to subunit inactivated influenza vaccine. TCRdb re-called the RT-PCR reads with MiXCR, one entry per CDR3 protein. The table lists around 600,000 distinct CDR3 sequences, around 11% of them singletons, with approximately 11% in the top ten. The CDR3 is made up of 20 amino acids. V shed 1 base, J shed 3 bases, and the junction held 14 bases outside the gene matches. From germline, CDR1 is LGHNA and CDR2 YSLEER. The table lists this clonotype with a few counts. The sample was also reused in another study, on T cells expressing NK-cell markers. This second study says: Generation of TCR beta cDNA was performed by 5'RACE template switching incorporating UMIs. A range of about 1.0-7.0% of CD8+ T cells consisted of dominant NKG2C+ clonotypes in roughly 6 donors.

The chain is built from TRBV4-3 and TRBJ2-1; TRBD2 agrees at 11 bases. Sequencing used PBMCs from blood, obtained on the day of vaccination. The receptor was isolated from a man aged 50-60 years who received an inactivated influenza vaccine. DNA for the CDR3: TGCGCCAGCAGCCAAGTCTGGGGGCTAGCGGGAGGACTTATCTACAATGAGCAGTTCTTC. As protein: CASSQVWGLAGGLIYNEQFF.